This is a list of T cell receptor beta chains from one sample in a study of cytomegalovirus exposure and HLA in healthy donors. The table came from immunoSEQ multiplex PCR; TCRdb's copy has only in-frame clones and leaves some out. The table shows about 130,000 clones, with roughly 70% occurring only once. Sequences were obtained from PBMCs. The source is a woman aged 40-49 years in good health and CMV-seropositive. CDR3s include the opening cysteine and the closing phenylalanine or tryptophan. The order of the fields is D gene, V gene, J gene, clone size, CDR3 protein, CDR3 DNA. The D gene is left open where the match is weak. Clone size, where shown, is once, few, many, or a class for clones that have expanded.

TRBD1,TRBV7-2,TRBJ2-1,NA,CASSLDGQGVNEQFF,TGTGCCAGCAGCTTAGATGGACAGGGGGTCAATGAGCAGTTCTTC
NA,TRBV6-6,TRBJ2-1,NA,CASTSRDVGGREQFF,TGTGCCAGCACCTCCCGGGACGTTGGGGGCCGTGAGCAGTTCTTC
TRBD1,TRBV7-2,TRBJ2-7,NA,CASSSGTGTGYEQYF,TGTGCCAGCAGCTCCGGGACCGGGACAGGTTACGAGCAGTACTTC
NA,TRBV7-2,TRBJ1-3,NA,CASSEEWTEGNTIYF,TGTGCCAGCAGCGAAGAATGGACTGAGGGAAACACCATATATTTT
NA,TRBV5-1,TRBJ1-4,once,CASSSGQNNEKLFF,TGCGCCAGCAGCTCTGGACAGAATAATGAAAAACTGTTTTTT
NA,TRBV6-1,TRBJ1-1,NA,CASSEGRLGAFF,TGTGCCAGCAGTGAAGGGCGGCTTGGGGCTTTCTTT
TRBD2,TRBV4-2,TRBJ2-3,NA,CASSQTPSGGSTDTQYF,TGTGCCAGCAGCCAAACTCCTAGCGGGGGCTCCACAGATACGCAGTATTTT
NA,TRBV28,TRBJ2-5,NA,CASSLYGTKQETQYF,TGTGCCAGCAGTTTATACGGGACAAAACAAGAGACCCAGTACTTC
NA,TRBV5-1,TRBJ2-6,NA,CASSLGSGSSGANVLTF,TGCGCCAGCAGCTTGGGGAGTGGGAGCTCTGGGGCCAACGTCCTGACTTTC
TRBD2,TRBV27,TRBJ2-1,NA,CASSFTGSRGGYNEQFF,TGTGCCAGCAGCTTTACCGGTAGTCGGGGGGGTTACAATGAGCAGTTCTTC
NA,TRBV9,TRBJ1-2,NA,CASSVAAYGYTF,TGTGCCAGCAGCGTAGCAGCGTATGGCTACACCTTC
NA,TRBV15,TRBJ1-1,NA,CATSSDIGGKGNTEAFF,TGTGCCACCAGCAGCGACATAGGGGGAAAAGGGAACACTGAAGCTTTCTTT
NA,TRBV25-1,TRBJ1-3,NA,CASRPQGLGSGNTIYF,TGTGCCAGCCGCCCTCAGGGGCTCGGCTCTGGAAACACCATATATTTT
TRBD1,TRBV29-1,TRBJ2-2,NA,CSVAGQGVVTGELFF,TGCAGCGTTGCAGGGCAGGGGGTAGTCACCGGGGAGCTGTTTTTT
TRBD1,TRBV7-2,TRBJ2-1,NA,CASSYTGGSPYNEQFF,TGTGCCAGCAGCTATACAGGGGGAAGTCCCTACAATGAGCAGTTCTTC